Listed here are 17 T cell receptor beta chains from one sample, sequenced in a study of cytomegalovirus exposure and HLA in healthy donors. Use of 60 Vbeta and 13 Jbeta primers characterized the PCR. Some clones are missing from TCRdb's copy, which holds only in-frame ones; the method was immunoSEQ multiplex PCR. This sample has around 100,000 clones, with 80% to 90% found just once. The source material was PBMCs. These receptors were taken from a woman younger than 35 in good health and CMV-seronegative.

The rearrangement joins TRBV6-5 to TRBJ1-6, with TRBD1 matching over 7 bases. The germline gives CDR1 MNHEY, CDR2 SVGAGI. This CDR3 region has 15 residues. Unmatched junction bases numbered 9, after V lost 5 bases and J lost 8 bases. The CDR3 reads CASSPMAGGHSPLHF. The DNA for the CDR3 is TGTGCCAGCAGTCCCATGGCAGGGGGACATTCACCCCTCCACTTT.

This chain links TRBV4-3 with TRBJ2-1, with 9 nucleotides matching TRBD1. Trimming cost V 5 bases and J 7 bases; bases outside gene matches: 6. The CDR3 has 14 amino acids. The germline gives CDR1 LGHNA, CDR2 YSLEER. DNA of the CDR3: TGCGCCAGCAGCAGGACAGGGGTGGGGAATGAGCAGTTCTTC. This codes for CASSRTGVGNEQFF.

V is TRBV10-3 and J is TRBJ2-1, with D uncertain. Trimming removed 3 bases at V and 5 bases at J, with 5 bases between. From germline, CDR1 is ENHRY and CDR2 SYGVKD. The CDR3 runs 12 residues. The CDR3 bases are TGTGCCATCAGTGAATCGGACAATGAGCAGTTCTTC. It specifies CAISESDNEQFF.

The chain uses TRBV6-5 and TRBJ1-6, with D hard to call. This CDR3 has 14 residues. The V gene lost 9 bases and the J gene lost 6 bases, with 15 bases spanning the gap. Germline V gene data show CDR1 as MNHEY and CDR2 as SVGAGI. CDR3 nucleotide sequence: TGTGCCAGTAATGCAAGAGCCCTTAATTCACCCCTCCACTTT. This sequence encodes CASNARALNSPLHF.

The rearrangement joins TRBV14 to TRBJ2-5; D is uncertain. Trimming pared 3 bases from V and 2 bases from J, leaving 7 bases between. Germline CDR1 reads SGHDN; CDR2 reads FVKESK. This CDR3 is built from 13 residues. In DNA form, the CDR3 reads TGTGCCAGCAGCCACAACCTACAAGAGACCCAGTACTTC. This sequence encodes CASSHNLQETQYF. Using reference TRBV14 and TRBJ2-5 for the parts outside the CDR3, the full variable domain is EAGVTQFPSHSVIEKGQTVTLRCDPISGHDNLYWYRRVMGKEIKFLLHFVKESKQDESGMPNNRFLAERTGGTYSTLKVQPAELEDSGVYFCASSHNLQETQYFGPGTRLLVL.

The rearrangement uses TRBV27 and TRBJ2-7; 7 bases match TRBD2. J lost 0 bases, V lost 3 bases, and 5 bases had no gene match. This CDR3 has 15 amino acids. In germline, CDR1 is MNHEY, CDR2 SMNVEV (reference sequence). CDR3 amino acids: CASSFSSSGSYEQYF. The DNA of the CDR3 is TGTGCCAGCAGTTTTTCGTCTAGCGGCTCCTACGAGCAGTACTTC.

This clone showed up just a few times. V is TRBV19 and J is TRBJ2-1, with 8 bases aligning to TRBD1. V gave up 7 bases and J gave up 6 bases; unmatched junction bases: 11. Germline V gene data show CDR1 as LNHDA and CDR2 as SQIVND (reference sequence). The CDR3 contains 15 residues. The CDR3 coding sequence is TGTGCCAGTATTCCAGGACAGGGAGGCCTCAATGAGCAGTTCTTC. Protein product: CASIPGQGGLNEQFF.

The genes are TRBV6-6 and TRBJ2-1; TRBD2 is a possible D gene (6 bases). Germline values: CDR1 MNHNY, CDR2 SVGAGI (reference sequence). The V gene lost 6 bases and the J gene lost 10 bases, with 13 bases spanning the gap. The CDR3 has 12 residues. CDR3 coding DNA: TGTGCCAGCAGCTCCGTGGCGGGGGAGCAGTTCTTC. Encoded protein: CASSSVAGEQFF.

The chain recombines TRBV9 with TRBJ1-1; a weak D match, TRBD1 (6 bases). V was trimmed by 6 bases and J by 10 bases, leaving 10 bases between them. The germline V gene has CDR1 SGDLS and CDR2 YYNGEE. The length of the CDR3 is 10 residues. The CDR3 reads CASKCRGAFF. CDR3 nucleotide sequence: TGTGCCAGCAAGTGCAGGGGAGCTTTCTTT. The complete variable domain, with remaining parts taken from reference TRBV9 and TRBJ1-1, reads DSGVTQTPKHLITATGQRVTLRCSPRSGDLSVYWYQQSLDQGLQFLIQYYNGEERAKGNILERFSAQQFPDLHSELNLSSLELGDSALYFCASKCRGAFFGQGTRLTVV.

This clone occurred a few times. The rearrangement uses TRBV1 and TRBJ1-1; the table's TRBD1 call for D was not verified on the DNA. TRBV1 counts as a pseudogene. The CDR3 totals 16 residues. The CDR3 loop reads CTSSQSREGENTEAFF. CDR3 sequence (DNA): TGCACCAGCAGCCAAAGTCGTGAGGGGGAGAACACTGAAGCTTTCTTT.

The sample holds a few counts of this clone. This chain joins TRBV7-9 and TRBJ1-4; 11 nucleotides agree with TRBD1. The J segment lost 7 bases and the V segment lost 8 bases, leaving 6 bases of the junction unmatched. CDR1 SEHNR and CDR2 FQNEAQ come from the germline V gene (reference sequence). The CDR3 has 14 residues. CDR3 residues: CASERTGGSEKLFF. DNA for the CDR3: TGTGCCAGCGAGAGGACAGGGGGCAGTGAAAAACTGTTTTTT. The entire variable domain, with the rest obtained from reference TRBV7-9 and TRBJ1-4, is as follows: DTGVSQNPRHKITKRGQNVTFRCDPISEHNRLYWYRQTLGQGPEFLTYFQNEAQLEKSRLLSDRFSAERPKGSFSTLEIQRTEQGDSAMYLCASERTGGSEKLFFGSGTQLSVL.

The J gene is TRBJ1-5, the V gene TRBV30; D ambiguous. CDR1 and CDR2 from the germline V gene are GTSNPN and SVGIG (reference sequence). Trimming took off 1 base at V and 6 bases at J, with 7 bases between the two ends. The CDR3 is 12 residues long. The CDR3 DNA reads TGTGCCTGGAGTGGAGGCGGTCAGCCCCAGCATTTT. Translation: CAWSGGGQPQHF.

With respect to this clone: This specimen includes other DNA sequences encoding the same CDR3. This chain uses TRBV30 with TRBJ1-2; D is undetermined. The ends were cut back, 2 bases at V and 3 bases at J, with 7 bases in the middle. Germline V gene data show CDR1 as GTSNPN and CDR2 as SVGIG (reference sequence). The CDR3 is made up of 12 amino acids. As DNA, the CDR3 is TGTGCCTGGAGTCCCGGGGACTATGGCTACACCTTC. Residues: CAWSPGDYGYTF.

The gene calls are TRBV7-2 and TRBJ2-7; tentatively, D is TRBD2 (5 bases). The CDR3 consists of 15 residues. V was pared by 5 bases and J by 0 bases, with 14 bases between. Germline values: CDR1 SGHTA, CDR2 FQGNSA. The chain's CDR3 is CASSPRDRSSYEQYF. DNA for the CDR3: TGTGCCAGCAGCCCCCGGGATAGGAGCTCCTACGAGCAGTACTTC. Full variable domain (rest looked up from reference TRBV7-2 and TRBJ2-7): GAGVSQSPSNKVTEKGKDVELRCDPISGHTALYWYRQSLGQGLEFLIYFQGNSAPDKSGLPSDRFSAERTGGSVSTLTIQRTQQEDSAVYLCASSPRDRSSYEQYFGPGTRLTVT.

The V gene is TRBV5-6, the J gene TRBJ2-5; D unresolved. The J call could be wrong; TRBJ2-7 is a better fit for the DNA end. CDR3 length: 12 residues. From germline, CDR1 is SGHDT and CDR2 YYEEEE. For the CDR3, the DNA is TGTGCCAGCAGCTTGGGAACCTACGAGCAGTACTTC. Translation: CASSLGTYEQYF.

This chain uses TRBV5-1 with TRBJ2-3; D perhaps matches TRBD2 (5 bases). The CDR3 runs 14 residues. CDR1 SGHRS and CDR2 YFSETQ come from the germline V gene. V lost 0 bases to trimming and J lost 6 bases, with 11 bases between them. The CDR3 coding sequence is TGCGCCAGCAGCTTGGGGATAGCGATGGATACGCAGTATTTT. This encodes CASSLGIAMDTQYF.

CDR3 bases: TGTGCCAGCAGGCTCAGAGCTAGGGAGACCCAGTACTTC. Its protein product is CASRLRARETQYF. V is TRBV7-8 and J is TRBJ2-5, with unresolved D. Trimming cost V 6 bases and J 5 bases, with 13 bases left between them. CDR1 SGHVS and CDR2 FQNEAQ come from the germline V gene. The CDR3 spans 13 residues.